Listed below are T cell receptor beta chains from one sample, sequenced in a study of Ad26.COV2.S vaccination and SARS-CoV-2 variants. Data came from immunoSEQ multiplex PCR; TCRdb stores just in-frame clones and leaves some out. The sample yields about 350,000 clones, 75% to 90% seen once. This material consisted of peripheral blood, taken in a trial of Ad26.COV2.S vaccine versus placebo. These receptors were obtained from a person aged 18-65 years who received the Ad26.COV2.S COVID-19 vaccine or a placebo. The CDR3 runs from the conserved cysteine through the conserved F or W. Each record gives: J gene, V gene, CDR3 protein.

j_gene: TRBJ1-1
v_gene: TRBV3-1/TRBV3-2
CDR3aa: CASSQRGQNTEAFF

j_gene: TRBJ1-5
v_gene: TRBV5-6
CDR3aa: CASSLLGAQPQHF

j_gene: TRBJ1-3
v_gene: TRBV6-5
CDR3aa: CASSYSRDSGNTIYF

j_gene: TRBJ1-2
v_gene: TRBV9
CDR3aa: CASSVGQGVNYGYTF

j_gene: TRBJ2-7
v_gene: TRBV27
CDR3aa: CASSPGFNLGVQYF

j_gene: TRBJ2-5
v_gene: TRBV15
CDR3aa: CATSRDLGGQETQYF

j_gene: TRBJ2-7
v_gene: TRBV14
CDR3aa: CASSQDLGQGLGEQYF

j_gene: TRBJ1-1
v_gene: TRBV6-1
CDR3aa: CASSERGRTEAFF

j_gene: TRBJ1-2
v_gene: TRBV2
CDR3aa: CASRGVAAGYGYTF

j_gene: TRBJ1-4
v_gene: TRBV5-6
CDR3aa: CASSRTGDNEKLFF